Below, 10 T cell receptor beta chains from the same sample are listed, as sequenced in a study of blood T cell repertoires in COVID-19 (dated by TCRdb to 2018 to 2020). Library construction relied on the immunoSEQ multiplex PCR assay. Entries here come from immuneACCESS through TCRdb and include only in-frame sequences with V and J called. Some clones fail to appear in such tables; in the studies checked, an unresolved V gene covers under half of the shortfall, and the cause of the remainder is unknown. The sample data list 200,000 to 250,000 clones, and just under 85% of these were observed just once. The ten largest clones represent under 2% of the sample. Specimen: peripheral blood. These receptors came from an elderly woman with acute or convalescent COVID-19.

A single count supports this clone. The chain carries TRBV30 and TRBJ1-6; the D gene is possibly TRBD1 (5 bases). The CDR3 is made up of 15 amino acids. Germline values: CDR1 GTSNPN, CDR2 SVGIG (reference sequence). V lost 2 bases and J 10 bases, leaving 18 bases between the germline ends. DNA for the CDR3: TGTGCCTGGAGTCTGGCAGGGCTTTTTGGATCACCCCTCCACTTT. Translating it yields CAWSLAGLFGSPLHF.

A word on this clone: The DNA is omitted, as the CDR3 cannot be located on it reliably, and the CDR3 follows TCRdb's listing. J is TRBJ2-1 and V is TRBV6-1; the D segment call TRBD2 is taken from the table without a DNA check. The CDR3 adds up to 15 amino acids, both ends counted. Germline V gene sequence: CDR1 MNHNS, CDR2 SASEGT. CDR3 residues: CASSEVGSGTSPEFF.

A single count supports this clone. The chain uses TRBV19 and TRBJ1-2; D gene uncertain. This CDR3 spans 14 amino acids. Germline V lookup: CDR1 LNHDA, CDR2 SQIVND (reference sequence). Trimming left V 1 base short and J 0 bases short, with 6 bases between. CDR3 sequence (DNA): TGTGCCAGTAGTATAGTGTCAGCTAACTATGGCTACACCTTC. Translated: CASSIVSANYGYTF.

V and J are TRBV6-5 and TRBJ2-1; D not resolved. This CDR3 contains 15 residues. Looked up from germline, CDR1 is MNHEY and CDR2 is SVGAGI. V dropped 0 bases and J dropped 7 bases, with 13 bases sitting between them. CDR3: CASSYSERAFNEQFF. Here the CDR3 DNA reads TGTGCCAGCAGTTACTCCGAGCGAGCTTTTAATGAGCAGTTCTTC.

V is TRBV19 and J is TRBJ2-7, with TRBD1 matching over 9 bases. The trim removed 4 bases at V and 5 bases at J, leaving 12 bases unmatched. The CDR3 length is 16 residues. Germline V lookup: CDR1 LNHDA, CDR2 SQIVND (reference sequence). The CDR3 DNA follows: TGTGCCAGTAGTACCTTTTATCCGACAGGGGGGGACGAGCAGTACTTC. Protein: CASSTFYPTGGDEQYF.

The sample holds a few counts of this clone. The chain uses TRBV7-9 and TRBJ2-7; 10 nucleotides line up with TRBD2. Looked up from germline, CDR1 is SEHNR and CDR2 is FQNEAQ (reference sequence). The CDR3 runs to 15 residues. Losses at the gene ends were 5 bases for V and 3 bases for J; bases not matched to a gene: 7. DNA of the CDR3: TGTGCCAGCAGCGGCACCCTAGCGGGGGTCTACGAGCAGTACTTC. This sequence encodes CASSGTLAGVYEQYF.

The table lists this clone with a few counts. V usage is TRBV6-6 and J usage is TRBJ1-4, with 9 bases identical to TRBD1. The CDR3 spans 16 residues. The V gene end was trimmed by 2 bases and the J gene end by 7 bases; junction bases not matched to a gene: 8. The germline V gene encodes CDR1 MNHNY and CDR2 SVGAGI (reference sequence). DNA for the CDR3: TGTGCCAGCAGTTACGGGCGTGGACAGGGGTCTGAAAAACTGTTTTTT. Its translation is CASSYGRGQGSEKLFF.

The CDR3 DNA follows: TGTGCCAGCAGTCCTAGCGGGAGCTCCTACAATGAGCAGTTCTTC. Translated, it gives CASSPSGSSYNEQFF. The rearrangement links TRBV3-1 (or the pseudogene TRBV3-2) to TRBJ2-1; TRBD2 matches at 10 bases. V was pared by 6 bases and J by 0 bases, with 2 bases of the junction left unmatched. The CDR3 has 15 residues. Germline CDR1 and CDR2: LGHDT and YNNKEL (reference sequence).

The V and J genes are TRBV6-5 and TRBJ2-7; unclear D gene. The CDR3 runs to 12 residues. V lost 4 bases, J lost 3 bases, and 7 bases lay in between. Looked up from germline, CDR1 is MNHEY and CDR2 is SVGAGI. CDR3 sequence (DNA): TGTGCCAGCAGTTCGCCTATCTACGAGCAGTACTTC. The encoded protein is CASSSPIYEQYF.

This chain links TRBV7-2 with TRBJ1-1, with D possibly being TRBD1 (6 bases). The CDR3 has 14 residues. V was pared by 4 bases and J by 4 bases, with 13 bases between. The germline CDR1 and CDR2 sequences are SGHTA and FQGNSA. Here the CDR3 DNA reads TGTGCCAGCAGCTCAGCAACAGGGCGCACTGAAGCTTTCTTT. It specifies CASSSATGRTEAFF.